This passage covers 20 T cell receptor beta chains from one sample sequenced in a study of T cell responses to AZD1222 COVID-19 vaccine. The data were produced by immunoSEQ multiplex PCR, yet TCRdb's version contains in-frame clones alone and is incomplete. The repertoire holds 180,000 or so clones, with approximately 90% as singletons. The specimen was peripheral blood, collected on day 0 of AZD1222 vaccination. The receptors were sampled from an adult in good health.

The V and J genes are TRBV18 and TRBJ2-5; D possibly corresponds to TRBD2 (5 bases). This CDR3 has 15 residues. CDR1 is KGHSH, CDR2 LQKENI, per germline. The V end lost 2 bases, the J end lost 1 base, and 11 bases lay between the germline ends. CDR3 sequence: CASSPSRGVQETQYF. The CDR3 DNA reads TGTGCCAGCTCACCATCCCGGGGTGTCCAAGAGACCCAGTACTTC.

The chain uses TRBV28 and TRBJ1-1; a possible D gene is TRBD1 (5 bases). The CDR3 runs 16 residues. The germline V and J ends were trimmed by 5 bases and 1 base, with 17 bases remaining between them. Germline V gene data show CDR1 as MDHEN and CDR2 as SYDVKM. For the CDR3, the DNA is TGTGCCAGCAGTCCACCCCGGATGGGGGAGAACACTGAAGCTTTCTTT. Translation: CASSPPRMGENTEAFF.

The chain carries TRBV12-3 or TRBV12-4 and TRBJ1-5, with a weak D call TRBD1 (6 bases). This CDR3 is 13 amino acids long. Trimming left V 6 bases short and J 6 bases short, with 12 bases between. Here the CDR3 reads CASSQQGGQPQHF. CDR3 bases: TGTGCCAGCAGCCAACAGGGAGGTCAGCCCCAGCATTTT.

This rearrangement joins TRBV5-4 to TRBJ1-1; no firm D call. Germline V gene lookup returns CDR1 SGHNT and CDR2 YYREEE (reference sequence). The CDR3 spans 14 residues. The V gene lost 3 bases and the J gene lost 3 bases, with 12 bases spanning the gap. CDR3 loop: CASSSAGLYTEAFF. The CDR3 DNA follows: TGTGCCAGCAGCTCGGCAGGACTCTACACTGAAGCTTTCTTT. The whole variable domain, remainder taken from reference TRBV5-4 and TRBJ1-1, is ETGVTQSPTHLIKTRGQQVTLRCSSQSGHNTVSWYQQALGQGPQFIFQYYREEENGRGNFPPRFSGLQFPNYSSELNVNALELDDSALYLCASSSAGLYTEAFFGQGTRLTVV.

The J gene is TRBJ2-7, the V gene TRBV28; unclear D gene. Germline lookup yields CDR1 MDHEN and CDR2 SYDVKM. The V end was cut by 6 bases, the J end by 5 bases, with 11 bases between. The length of the CDR3 is 12 residues. The CDR3, as DNA: TGTGCCAGCAGACCCGCTCTGGACGAGCAGTACTTC. Protein sequence: CASRPALDEQYF.

The chain recombines TRBV6-5 with TRBJ1-2, with D hard to call. The CDR3 sequence is 13 residues long. Germline assignment: CDR1 MNHEY and CDR2 SVGAGI. V was clipped by 5 bases and J by 2 bases, with 9 bases between them. CDR3 sequence reads: CASSKIPNYGYTF. CDR3 nucleotides: TGTGCCAGCAGTAAGATACCCAACTATGGCTACACCTTC.

This chain links TRBV25-1 with TRBJ2-7, with 12 bases aligning to TRBD2. Germline V gives CDR1 MGHDK, CDR2 SYGVNS. After removal of 3 bases from V and 0 bases from J, the junction contained 6 bases not matched to a gene. The CDR3 covers 17 residues. CDR3 nucleotides: TGTGCCAGCAGTGACAGCCGACTAGCGGGGGCCTCCTACGAGCAGTACTTC. Its translation: CASSDSRLAGASYEQYF.

The CDR3 bases are TGTGCCAGCTCACCGGGACAGACCAATCAGCCCCAGCATTTT. Amino acid sequence: CASSPGQTNQPQHF. This sequence joins TRBV3-1 (or the pseudogene TRBV3-2) and TRBJ1-5; 7 nucleotides agree with TRBD1. The CDR3 runs to 14 residues. Germline values: CDR1 LGHDT, CDR2 YNNKEL (reference sequence). The trim removed 8 bases at V and 3 bases at J, leaving 7 bases unmatched.

The chain carries TRBV18 and TRBJ2-1; D may be TRBD1 (5 bases). Germline CDR1 reads KGHSH; CDR2 reads LQKENI. The CDR3 length is 16 residues. The V end was cut by 2 bases, the J end by 2 bases, with 13 bases between. The CDR3 region has the DNA TGTGCCAGCTCACCAAGGGGCGAGAAGGCCTACAATGAGCAGTTCTTC. This sequence encodes CASSPRGEKAYNEQFF.

The rearrangement uses TRBV3-1 (or the pseudogene TRBV3-2) and TRBJ2-5; D not certain. In germline, CDR1 is LGHDT, CDR2 YNNKEL (reference sequence). Trimming removed 2 bases from V and 5 bases from J, with 15 bases in between. The CDR3 totals 15 residues. The CDR3 here is CASSQPLLEWETQYF. CDR3 DNA: TGTGCCAGCAGCCAACCCTTACTCGAGTGGGAGACCCAGTACTTC.

CDR3 DNA sequence: TGTGCCTGGAGATATAGCGGGACCTCCTACGAGCAGTACTTC. Amino acid sequence: CAWRYSGTSYEQYF. The V call is TRBV30, the J call TRBJ2-7, with 8 bases matching TRBD2. The CDR3 is 14 residues long. Trimming took 3 bases from V and 0 from J; bases not matched to a gene: 4. Per the germline V gene, CDR1 is GTSNPN and CDR2 is SVGIG (reference sequence). Combining the CDR3 with reference TRBV30 and TRBJ2-7 gives the whole variable domain SQTIHQWPATLVQPVGSPLSLECTVEGTSNPNLYWYRQAAGRGLQLLFYSVGIGQISSEVPQNLSASRPQDRQFILSSKKLLLSDSGFYLCAWRYSGTSYEQYFGPGTRLTVT.

J is TRBJ2-7 and V is TRBV5-4; TRBD2 might be the D (6 bases). CDR3 size: 14 residues. Germline V lookup: CDR1 SGHNT, CDR2 YYREEE (reference sequence). V lost 2 bases to trimming and J lost 6 bases, with 15 bases between them. The CDR3 DNA reads TGTGCCAGCAGCTTAGAACGGGAGAGAAGCGAGCAGTACTTC. It encodes CASSLERERSEQYF.

The DNA of the CDR3 is TGCAGCGTTGAAACACCGCTGGATAACAATGAGCAGTTCTTC. Amino acid sequence: CSVETPLDNNEQFF. The V gene is TRBV29-1, the J gene TRBJ2-1, with D unresolved. This CDR3 comprises 14 residues. V gave up 2 bases and J gave up 5 bases, with 13 bases separating them. From germline, CDR1 is SQVTM and CDR2 ANQGSEA.

V and J are TRBV5-6 and TRBJ1-1, with D hard to call. This CDR3 contains 13 residues. Deletions cut 0 bases from V and 1 base from J, with 4 bases between. Germline CDR1 reads SGHDT; CDR2 reads YYEEEE. In DNA form, the CDR3 reads TGTGCCAGCAGCTTGGCTCGGAACACTGAAGCTTTCTTT. The encoded protein is CASSLARNTEAFF.

This chain uses TRBV3-1 (or the pseudogene TRBV3-2) with TRBJ1-2; 7 bases agree with TRBD1. The CDR3 is made up of 14 amino acids. The germline gives CDR1 LGHDT, CDR2 YNNKEL (reference sequence). Trimming cost V 5 bases and J 4 bases; bases outside gene matches: 7. CDR3 nucleotide sequence: TGTGCCAGCAGCTTGGGACAGACTTCCTATGGCTACACCTTC. Its protein is CASSLGQTSYGYTF.

The chain links TRBV2 to TRBJ2-7; possibly TRBD1 or TRBD2 for D (5 bases each). This CDR3 spans 14 amino acids. Germline V gene lookup returns CDR1 SNHLY and CDR2 FYNNEI. The V end was cut by 6 bases, the J end by 0 bases, with 12 bases between. CDR3 coding DNA: TGTGCCAGCAGATTCGGGACGCACTCCTACGAGCAGTACTTC. Translated, it gives CASRFGTHSYEQYF.

The V and J genes are TRBV19 and TRBJ2-6; D call uncertain. Trimming stripped 8 bases from V and 2 bases from J, with 7 bases between. Germline CDR1 reads LNHDA; CDR2 reads SQIVND (reference sequence). There are 13 residues in the CDR3. CDR3 protein: CASSTTGANVLTF. CDR3 DNA: TGTGCCAGTTCGACAACTGGGGCCAACGTCCTGACTTTC.

J is TRBJ2-1 and V is TRBV24-1; 11 bases are shared with TRBD2. The V gene's germline CDR1 is KGHDR and CDR2 SFDVKD. The V and J ends lost 2 bases and 4 bases, in that order; junction bases with no gene match: 3. CDR3 size: 16 residues. The DNA of the CDR3 is TGTGCCACCAGTGATTCTGGGACTAGCGGATACAATGAGCAGTTCTTC. Protein product: CATSDSGTSGYNEQFF.

The chain combines TRBV29-1 with TRBJ2-3; 8 bases fit TRBD2. V lost 5 bases to trimming and J lost 3 bases; unmatched junction nucleotides: 10. The length of the CDR3 is 15 residues. CDR1 is SQVTM, CDR2 ANQGSEA, per germline. For the CDR3, the DNA is TGCAGCGTTAGAGTGGCGGGAGGTCGTACAGATACGCAGTATTTT. It is translated as CSVRVAGGRTDTQYF.

This chain uses TRBV5-1 with TRBJ1-1, with D possibly TRBD1 on 5 matching bases. The CDR3 is 16 residues long. V shed 0 bases and J shed 1 base, with 13 bases lying between them. CDR1 SGHRS and CDR2 YFSETQ come from the germline V gene. CDR3 nucleotide sequence: TGCGCCAGCAGCTTGGACGGGGGTAGTGGGAACACTGAAGCTTTCTTT. Its translation is CASSLDGGSGNTEAFF.